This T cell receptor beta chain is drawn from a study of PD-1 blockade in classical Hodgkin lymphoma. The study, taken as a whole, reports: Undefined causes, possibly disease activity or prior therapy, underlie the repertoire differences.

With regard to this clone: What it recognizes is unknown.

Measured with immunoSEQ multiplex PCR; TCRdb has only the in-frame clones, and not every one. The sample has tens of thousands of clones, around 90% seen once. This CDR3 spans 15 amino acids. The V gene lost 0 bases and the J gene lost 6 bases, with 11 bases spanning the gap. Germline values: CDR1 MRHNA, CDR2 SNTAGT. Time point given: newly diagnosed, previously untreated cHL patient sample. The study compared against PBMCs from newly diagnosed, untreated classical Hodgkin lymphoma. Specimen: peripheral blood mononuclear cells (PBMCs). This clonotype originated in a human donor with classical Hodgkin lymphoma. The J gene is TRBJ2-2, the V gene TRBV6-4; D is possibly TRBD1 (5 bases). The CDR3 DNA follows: TGTGCCAGCAGTGACTCGGATGGGGCCGCCGGGGAGCTGTTTTTT. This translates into CASSDSDGAAGELFF.